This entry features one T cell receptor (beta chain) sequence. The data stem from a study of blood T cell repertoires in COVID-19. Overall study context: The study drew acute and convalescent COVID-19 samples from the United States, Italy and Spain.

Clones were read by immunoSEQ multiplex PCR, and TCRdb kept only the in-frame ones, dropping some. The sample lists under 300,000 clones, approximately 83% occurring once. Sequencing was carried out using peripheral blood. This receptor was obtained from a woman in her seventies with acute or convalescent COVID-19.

DNA for the CDR3: TGCGCCAGCAGCTCGTATAGCGGGCGGAGCTCCTACGAGCAGTACTTC. Protein product: CASSSYSGRSSYEQYF. This sequence joins TRBV5-1 and TRBJ2-7; TRBD2 aligns across 7 bases. The CDR3 runs 16 residues. J was trimmed by 0 bases and V by 3 bases; bases with no gene match: 9. Per germline, CDR1 SGHRS and CDR2 YFSETQ.